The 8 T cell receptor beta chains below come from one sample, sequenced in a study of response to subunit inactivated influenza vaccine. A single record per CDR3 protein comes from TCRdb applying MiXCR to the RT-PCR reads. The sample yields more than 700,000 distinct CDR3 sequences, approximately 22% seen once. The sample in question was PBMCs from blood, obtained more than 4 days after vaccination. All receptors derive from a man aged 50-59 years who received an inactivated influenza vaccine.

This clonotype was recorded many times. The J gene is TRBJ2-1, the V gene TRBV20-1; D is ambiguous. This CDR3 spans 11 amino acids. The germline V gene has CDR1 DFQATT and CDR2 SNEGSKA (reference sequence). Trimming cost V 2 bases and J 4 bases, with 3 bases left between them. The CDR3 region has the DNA TGCAGTGCTAGACAATACAATGAGCAGTTCTTC. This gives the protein CSARQYNEQFF.

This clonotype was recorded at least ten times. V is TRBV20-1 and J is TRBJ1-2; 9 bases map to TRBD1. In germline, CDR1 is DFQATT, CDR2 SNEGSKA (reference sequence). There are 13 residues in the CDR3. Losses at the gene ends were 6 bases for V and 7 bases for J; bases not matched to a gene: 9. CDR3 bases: TGCAGTGCATCGACAGGGGGAGTAACTGGCTACACCTTC. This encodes CSASTGGVTGYTF.

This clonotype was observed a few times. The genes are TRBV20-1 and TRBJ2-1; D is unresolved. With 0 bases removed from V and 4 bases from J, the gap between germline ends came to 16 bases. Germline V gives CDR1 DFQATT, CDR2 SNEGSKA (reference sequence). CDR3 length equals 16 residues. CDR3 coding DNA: TGCAGTGCTAGAGATCGAGAGACACTTCTTTACAATGAGCAGTTCTTC. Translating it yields CSARDRETLLYNEQFF.

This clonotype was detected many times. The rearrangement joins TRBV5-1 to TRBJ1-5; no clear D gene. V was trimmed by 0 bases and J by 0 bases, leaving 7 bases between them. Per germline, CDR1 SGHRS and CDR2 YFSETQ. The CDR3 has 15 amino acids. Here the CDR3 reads CASSLEGYSNQPQHF. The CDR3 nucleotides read TGCGCCAGCAGCTTGGAGGGATATAGCAATCAGCCCCAGCATTTT.

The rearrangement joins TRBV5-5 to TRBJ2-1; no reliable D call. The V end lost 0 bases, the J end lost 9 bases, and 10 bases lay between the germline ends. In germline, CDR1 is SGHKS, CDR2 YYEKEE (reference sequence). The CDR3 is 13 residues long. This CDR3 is CASSLGAQLEQFF. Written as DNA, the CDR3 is TGTGCCAGCAGCTTGGGGGCCCAACTTGAGCAGTTCTTC.

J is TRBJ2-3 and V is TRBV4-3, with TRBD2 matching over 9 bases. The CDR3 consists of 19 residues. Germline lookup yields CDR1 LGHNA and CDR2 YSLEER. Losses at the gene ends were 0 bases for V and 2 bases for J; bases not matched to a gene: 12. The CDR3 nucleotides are TGCGCCAGCAGCCAAGATAGGGCGGGGGGGCGACCTTACACAGATACGCAGTATTTT. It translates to CASSQDRAGGRPYTDTQYF.

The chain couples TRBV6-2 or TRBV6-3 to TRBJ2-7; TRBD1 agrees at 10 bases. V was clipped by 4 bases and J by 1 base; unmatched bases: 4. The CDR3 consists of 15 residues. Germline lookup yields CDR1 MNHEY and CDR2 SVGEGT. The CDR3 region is CASSFPGQGSYEQYF. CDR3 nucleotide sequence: TGTGCCAGCAGTTTCCCGGGACAGGGGTCCTACGAGCAGTACTTC.

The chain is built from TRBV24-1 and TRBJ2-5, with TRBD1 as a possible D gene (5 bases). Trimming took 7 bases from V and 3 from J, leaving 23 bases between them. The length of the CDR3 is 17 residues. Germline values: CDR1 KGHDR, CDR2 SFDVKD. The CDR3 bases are TGTGCCACCAGCGCGCCTGCCACAGGTACCATTAAAGAGACCCAGTACTTC. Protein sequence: CATSAPATGTIKETQYF.